These T cell receptor beta chains were read from a single sample in a study of glioma-infiltrating T cells. TCRdb re-called the multiplex PCR reads with MiXCR, one entry per CDR3 protein. The repertoire consists of 150,000 to 200,000 distinct CDR3 sequences, with over 30% occurring once and the leading ten covering 20%. Sample: glioma tissue, nonneoplastic brain tissue, or PBMCs (not recorded which). The receptors come from a human donor with low-grade glioma or glioblastoma, undergoing nonglioma brain surgery, or in good health (not recorded which). Both conserved end residues are part of each CDR3. The order of the fields is D gene, clone size, J gene, V gene, CDR3 DNA, CDR3 protein. D genes are given only for firm matches. The listing skips clone size in some rows; elsewhere it reads once, few, many or a size class.

NA few TRBJ2-3 TRBV19 TGTGCCAGCGGGGGACAATTGACAGATACGCAGTATTTT CASGGQLTDTQYF
TRBD1 many TRBJ2-7 TRBV7-3 TGTGCCAGCAGCCGGACAGGGGGGCGGGACGAGCAGTACTTC CASSRTGGRDEQYF
NA many TRBJ1-2 TRBV27 TGTGCCAGCAGCCGTGGGAGGGAGCGGGGCTACACCTTC CASSRGRERGYTF
NA many TRBJ2-3 TRBV2 TGTGCCAGCAGTGATCTCCAAGCGGTTGGTACAGATACGCAGTATTTT CASSDLQAVGTDTQYF
TRBD1 once TRBJ2-1 TRBV6-1 TGTGCCAGCAGCCGGGACAGGGTCCATGAGCAGTTCTTC CASSRDRVHEQFF
NA many TRBJ2-1 TRBV19 TGTGCCAGTAGTCCCAGAATTTCCTACAATGAGCAGTTCTTC CASSPRISYNEQFF
TRBD2 NA TRBJ2-7 TRBV3-1 TGTGCCAGCAGCCAAGACCCCAGCGGGAGATACAATGAGCAGTACTTC CASSQDPSGRYNEQYF
NA NA TRBJ2-7 TRBV27 TGTGCCAGCAGCCAAGATCGAGTCGCGGGGTATTACTACGAGCAGTACTTC CASSQDRVAGYYYEQYF
TRBD1 NA TRBJ2-1 TRBV27 TGTGCCAGCAGCCCCACGGGACAGTCCTACAGTGAGAAGTTCTTC CASSPTGQSYSEKFF
NA few TRBJ1-1 TRBV19 TGTGCCAGTAGTATCGGGGGGCGAGGAGACACTGAAGCTTTCTTT CASSIGGRGDTEAFF
TRBD2 many TRBJ2-1 TRBV27 TGTGCCAGCAGCGCCCTAGCGGGAATGTTCAATGAGCAGTTCTTC CASSALAGMFNEQFF
NA many TRBJ1-2 TRBV20-1 TGCAGTGCTAGCGCAGGGGACACCTATGGCTACACCTTC CSASAGDTYGYTF
NA NA TRBJ2-1 TRBV10-3 TGTGCCATCAGTGAAGGCGGGACGATCGAGCAGTTCTTC CAISEGGTIEQFF
TRBD1 NA TRBJ1-1 TRBV6-1 TGTGCCAGCAGTCCGCTTCAGGGGGCCAGAGCTTTCTTT CASSPLQGARAFF
NA many TRBJ2-1 TRBV28 TGTGCCAGCAGTTCCTCCGACGGTTGGGTCTTC CASSSSDGWVF
NA many TRBJ1-1 TRBV18 TGTGCCAGCTCACCTCCCCTAGGGGTTCTGCCTGAAGCTTTCTTT CASSPPLGVLPEAFF
NA medium-sized TRBJ2-1 TRBV28 TGTGCCAGCAGTTCGCACCTAGACAATGAGCAGTTCTTC CASSSHLDNEQFF
NA many TRBJ1-3 TRBV4-2 TGTGCCAGCCGGGGTTCTGGAAACACCATATATTTT CASRGSGNTIYF
NA many TRBJ2-3 TRBV24-1 TGTGCCACCAGTGATTCCAGGAATACGCAGTATTTT CATSDSRNTQYF
TRBD1 many TRBJ2-7 TRBV6-1 TGTGCCAGCAGCCGGGACAGGGTCCACGAGCAGTACTTC CASSRDRVHEQYF
TRBD2 NA TRBJ2-7 TRBV28 TGTGCCAGCAATAGCGGGAGTATCTACGAGCAGTACTTC CASNSGSIYEQYF
TRBD2 NA TRBJ2-7 TRBV5-1 TGCGCCAGCAGCTTGGGTAGCGGGAACTACGAGCAGTACTTC CASSLGSGNYEQYF
NA many TRBJ2-2 TRBV6-1 TGTGCCAGCAGTTACTATAGCAGCACCGGGGAGCTGTTTTTT CASSYYSSTGELFF
NA many TRBJ2-1 TRBV6-1 TGTGCCAGCAGTGAAAGGGATAAGGGGACAATTATCGCCAATGAGCAGTTCTTC CASSERDKGTIIANEQFF
TRBD1 NA TRBJ2-7 TRBV12-3/TRBV12-4 TGTGCCATCAGTGGGACAGGGGTCGAGCAGTACTTC CAISGTGVEQYF
TRBD1 many TRBJ1-2 TRBV7-9 TGTGCCAGCAGAACCGACAGGGGCTATGGCTACACCTTC CASRTDRGYGYTF
TRBD2 NA TRBJ2-3 TRBV4-2 TGTGCCAGCAGCCCGATGACTCAGCGGGAGAATGGAGATACGCAGTATTTT CASSPMTQRENGDTQYF
NA few TRBJ2-2 TRBV19 TGTGCCAGTAGATTTAACACCGGGGAGCTGTTTTTT CASRFNTGELFF